Following are 30 T cell receptor beta chains from one sample sequenced in a study of OX40 agonist ivuxolimab in advanced cancers. The data were produced by immunoSEQ multiplex PCR, yet TCRdb's version contains in-frame clones alone and is incomplete. The sample includes roughly 100,000 clones, under 95% of them seen just once. The sample consisted of CD4+ or CD8+ T cells sorted from blood, taken in a trial of the OX40 agonist ivuxolimab. All receptors derive from an adult with an advanced solid tumor such as melanoma, head and neck, liver or kidney cancer.

The chain recombines TRBV6-6 with TRBJ1-2; D is ambiguous. The CDR3 is 13 residues long. V lost 6 bases and J lost 5, with 13 bases in between. Germline V gene sequence: CDR1 MNHNY, CDR2 SVGAGI (reference sequence). The CDR3 DNA sequence: TGTGCCAGCAGAAGGACGGAACCTTATGGCTACACCTTC. This sequence encodes CASRRTEPYGYTF.

This chain uses TRBV7-2 with TRBJ2-1, with D perhaps TRBD2 (5 bases). The V end lost 2 bases, the J end lost 8 bases, and 16 bases lay between the germline ends. Germline V gene sequence: CDR1 SGHTA, CDR2 FQGNSA. CDR3 size: 15 residues. Here the CDR3 DNA reads TGTGCCAGCAGCTTAATGTTAGGGAGTTTCTATGAGCAGTTCTTC. This gives the protein CASSLMLGSFYEQFF. The full variable domain, completed using reference TRBV7-2 and TRBJ2-1, is GAGVSQSPSNKVTEKGKDVELRCDPISGHTALYWYRQSLGQGLEFLIYFQGNSAPDKSGLPSDRFSAERTGGSVSTLTIQRTQQEDSAVYLCASSLMLGSFYEQFFGPGTRLTVL.

The table lists this clone with a count of one. In DNA, the CDR3 is TGCGCCAGCAGTCCGAGCCCCGGGACAGGGGGCCCAGATACGCAGTATTTT. This codes for CASSPSPGTGGPDTQYF. The rearrangement uses TRBV10-2 and TRBJ2-3; 12 bases fit TRBD1. The CDR3 runs to 17 residues. The germline V gene has CDR1 WSHSY and CDR2 SAAADI. V dropped 5 bases and J dropped 4; count of bases not matched to a gene: 10.

This clone occurred a few times. This chain connects TRBV5-6 to TRBJ1-6; TRBD1 matches at 7 bases. The V gene end was trimmed by 3 bases and the J gene end by 8 bases; junction bases not matched to a gene: 8. This CDR3 contains 15 residues. Germline V CDR1 and CDR2: SGHDT, YYEEEE. CDR3 residues: CASSSPTGLDSPLHF. In nucleotides, the CDR3 is TGTGCCAGCAGCTCCCCGACAGGGCTAGATTCACCCCTCCACTTT.

This clone appeared once. The chain links TRBV19 to TRBJ1-1; 8 bases map to TRBD1. The CDR3 sequence is 12 residues long. V trimming: 9 bases; J trimming: 5 bases; junction bases outside the gene matches: 5. Germline V gene lookup returns CDR1 LNHDA and CDR2 SQIVND (reference sequence). The CDR3 spells CASEDRGTEAFF. CDR3 nucleotide sequence: TGTGCCAGCGAAGACAGGGGAACTGAAGCTTTCTTT. Supplemented by reference TRBV19 and TRBJ1-1, the full variable domain reads DGGITQSPKYLFRKEGQNVTLSCEQNLNHDAMYWYRQDPGQGLRLIYYSQIVNDFQKGDIAEGYSVSREKKESFPLTVTSAQKNPTAFYLCASEDRGTEAFFGQGTRLTVV.

V usage is TRBV5-6 and J usage is TRBJ2-3, with TRBD1 identical over 7 bases. CDR1 SGHDT and CDR2 YYEEEE come from the germline V gene. The CDR3 is made up of 15 amino acids. Trimming at V came to 2 bases and at J to 4 bases, leaving 7 bases not matched to a gene. CDR3 DNA sequence: TGTGCCAGCAGCTTATTAACAGGGGACGCAGATACGCAGTATTTT. It yields the protein CASSLLTGDADTQYF.

V is TRBV7-6 and J is TRBJ2-5, with D perhaps TRBD2 (5 bases). Germline-derived CDR1 and CDR2 are SGHVS and FNYEAQ. V shed 8 bases and J shed 5 bases, with 12 bases lying between them. This CDR3 spans 12 amino acids. The CDR3 spells CASSGSEETQYF. The DNA for the CDR3 is TGTGCCAGCTCGGGGAGTGAGGAGACCCAGTACTTC. The full variable domain, in which reference TRBV7-6 and TRBJ2-5 provide the parts outside the CDR3, is GAGVSQSPRYKVTKRGQDVALRCDPISGHVSLYWYRQALGQGPEFLTYFNYEAQQDKSGLPNDRFSAERPEGSISTLTIQRTEQRDSAMYRCASSGSEETQYFGPGTRLLVL.

The V and J genes are TRBV5-1 and TRBJ2-7, with 7 bases aligning to TRBD2. V shed 2 bases, J shed 5 bases, and the junction held 10 bases outside the gene matches. This CDR3 has 15 amino acids. CDR1 is SGHRS and CDR2 is YFSETQ in the germline V gene. The CDR3 bases are TGCGCCAGCAGCTTCCTGGGGGGGAAGGCAGACGAGCAGTACTTC. It is translated as CASSFLGGKADEQYF. The variable domain in full, with the rest retrieved from reference TRBV5-1 and TRBJ2-7, is KAGVTQTPRYLIKTRGQQVTLSCSPISGHRSVSWYQQTPGQGLQFLFEYFSETQRNKGNFPGRFSGRQFSNSRSEMNVSTLELGDSALYLCASSFLGGKADEQYFGPGTRLTVT.

The rearrangement uses TRBV18 and TRBJ2-4; TRBD1 aligns across 12 bases. The CDR3 length is 17 residues. Germline V CDR1 and CDR2: KGHSH, LQKENI. Trimming cost V 4 bases and J 4 bases; bases outside gene matches: 8. CDR3 loop: CASSLEGQGAQKNIQYF. The CDR3 coding sequence is TGTGCCAGCTCACTAGAGGGACAGGGGGCACAAAAAAACATTCAGTACTTC.

The DNA for the CDR3 is TGTGCTAGTGGTTTGGACAGGGTTCTGACTGAAGCTTTCTTT. It specifies CASGLDRVLTEAFF. The V gene is TRBV12-5, the J gene TRBJ1-1; possible D gene TRBD1, 6 bases. The CDR3 spans 14 residues. Trimming cost V 1 base and J 5 bases, with 11 bases left between them. Germline lookup yields CDR1 LGHNT and CDR2 FRNRAP.

V is TRBV6-4 and J is TRBJ2-3; TRBD2 matches 10 bases. Germline V lookup: CDR1 MRHNA, CDR2 SNTAGT. The V segment lost 4 bases and the J segment 4 bases; nucleotides outside the gene matches: 5. The CDR3 is 15 residues long. In DNA, the CDR3 is TGTGCCAGCAGTGCCGCTAGCGGGGGCGCAGATACGCAGTATTTT. This gives the protein CASSAASGGADTQYF.

The V call is TRBV5-1, the J call TRBJ1-3; D gene ambiguous. This CDR3 comprises 13 residues. CDR1 is SGHRS, CDR2 YFSETQ, per germline. V was trimmed by 0 bases and J by 0 bases, leaving 1 base between them. For the CDR3, the DNA is TGCGCCAGCAGCTTGGTCTCTGGAAACACCATATATTTT. Translation: CASSLVSGNTIYF.

The chain uses TRBV6-1 and TRBJ2-4; no definite D call. The CDR3 is 15 residues long. Between the trimmed V and J ends, which lost 2 bases and 7 bases, there was a span of 15 bases. Germline-derived CDR1 and CDR2 are MNHNS and SASEGT. The CDR3 DNA sequence: TGTGCCAGCAGTGAAATGCCCTCCCTAGGGAACATTCAGTACTTC. This encodes CASSEMPSLGNIQYF.

This clone came up a few times. The chain uses TRBV2 and TRBJ2-7; D possibly corresponds to TRBD2 (6 bases). Trimming pared 0 bases from V and 0 bases from J, leaving 9 bases between. Looked up from germline, CDR1 is SNHLY and CDR2 is FYNNEI. There are 15 residues in the CDR3. CDR3 region: CASSEARDVSYEQYF. The CDR3 DNA reads TGTGCCAGCAGTGAAGCGCGGGACGTCTCCTACGAGCAGTACTTC.

The rearrangement uses TRBV11-3 and TRBJ1-5; D unresolved. Deletions cut 0 bases from V and 4 bases from J, with 4 bases between. This CDR3 is 13 amino acids long. Germline assignment: CDR1 SGHNT and CDR2 YENEEA. The CDR3 is CASSLDGNQPQHF. In nucleotides, the CDR3 is TGTGCCAGCAGCTTAGATGGGAATCAGCCCCAGCATTTT.

The chain joins TRBV29-1 to TRBJ2-1; TRBD1 matches 10 bases. The CDR3 sequence is 16 residues long. V was pared by 0 bases and J by 9 bases, with 11 bases of the junction left unmatched. From germline, CDR1 is SQVTM and CDR2 ANQGSEA. The CDR3 reads CSVEEGGADRGREQFF. The CDR3 region has the DNA TGCAGCGTTGAAGAAGGGGGAGCCGACAGGGGGCGTGAGCAGTTCTTC.

Comment on this clone: A junction boundary mismatches the germline segment, possibly from a read error. The rearrangement uses TRBV7-7 and TRBJ1-1; weak D call: TRBD1 (5 bases). The CDR3 has 13 amino acids. In germline, CDR1 is SSHAT, CDR2 FNYEAQ (reference sequence). In nucleotides, the CDR3 is TGTGCTAGCAGCATGGGGACCAACACTGAAGCTTTCTTT. Amino acids: CASSMGTNTEAFF. Full variable domain (rest looked up from reference TRBV7-7 and TRBJ1-1): GAGVSQSPRYKVTKRGQDVTLRCDPISSHATLYWYQQALGQGPEFLTYFNYEAQPDKSGLPSDRFSAERPEGSISTLTIQRTEQRDSAMYRCASSMGTNTEAFFGQGTRLTVV.

The chain recombines TRBV14 with TRBJ2-1; 12 bases are shared with TRBD2. V lost 1 base to trimming and J lost 8 bases; unmatched junction nucleotides: 9. Germline V lookup: CDR1 SGHDN, CDR2 FVKESK. This CDR3 comprises 17 residues. CDR3 DNA sequence: TGTGCCAGCAGCCAAGGACTAGCGGGAGTTACCGAGGATGAGCAGTTCTTC. Protein sequence: CASSQGLAGVTEDEQFF.

The gene calls are TRBV10-3 and TRBJ1-1, with unresolved D. The germline V gene has CDR1 ENHRY and CDR2 SYGVKD. V lost 3 bases, J lost 0 bases, and 5 bases lay in between. The CDR3 consists of 13 residues. CDR3 coding DNA: TGTGCCATCAGTGAATGGATGAACACTGAAGCTTTCTTT. This gives the protein CAISEWMNTEAFF.

The chain uses TRBV30 and TRBJ1-2; the D gene is possibly TRBD1 (6 bases). From germline, CDR1 is GTSNPN and CDR2 SVGIG (reference sequence). CDR3 length: 19 amino acids. Trimming took off 4 bases at V and 4 bases at J, with 31 bases between the two ends. CDR3 sequence: CAWIGEVLPGGKGIYGYTF. DNA for the CDR3: TGTGCCTGGATAGGGGAGGTCTTACCCGGGGGCAAGGGCATCTATGGCTACACCTTC.

This clone was observed a single time. The conserved final phenylalanine or tryptophan is absent from the CDR3, which likely points to a read error. The DNA is left out, because the CDR3 cannot be placed on it with certainty; the CDR3 is given as TCRdb lists it. The V gene is TRBV7-6, the J gene TRBJ2-7; TRBD1 is taken as the D call from the table, unchecked against the DNA. Germline V gene sequence: CDR1 SGHVS, CDR2 FNYEAQ. The length of the CDR3 is 15 amino acids, counting both ends. The CDR3: CASNWTGIAFSQRWI.

This sequence joins TRBV10-3 and TRBJ1-1; D remains unclear. Trimming took off 7 bases at V and 3 bases at J, with 15 bases between the two ends. Germline V gives CDR1 ENHRY, CDR2 SYGVKD. This CDR3 comprises 14 residues. The CDR3 DNA sequence: TGTGCCATCACCCCGACACCGAGCGACACTGAAGCTTTCTTT. Protein: CAITPTPSDTEAFF.

The J gene is TRBJ2-4, the V gene TRBV5-3; 8 bases match TRBD1. TRBV5-3 is reported as an ORF; its role is uncertain. J gave up 0 bases and V 2 bases, and 16 bases lay outside the gene matches. This CDR3 comprises 20 residues. The CDR3 DNA is TGTGCCAGAAGCTTTGTACCGGGACAGGCGACCCCTCTAGCCAAAAACATTCAGTACTTC. It translates to CARSFVPGQATPLAKNIQYF.

This chain joins TRBV4-1 and TRBJ1-1, with 10 bases matching TRBD1. Per the germline V gene, CDR1 is MGHRA and CDR2 is YSYEKL. The CDR3 sequence is 17 residues long. V lost 2 bases to trimming and J lost 6 bases; unmatched junction nucleotides: 12. Here the CDR3 DNA reads TGCGCCAGCAGCCAAAATCCGGGACAGGGGTTATGGGCTGAAGCTTTCTTT. It specifies CASSQNPGQGLWAEAFF.

This sequence joins TRBV27 and TRBJ1-5; D gene ambiguous. The ends were cut back, 6 bases at V and 6 bases at J, with 18 bases in the middle. Germline assignment: CDR1 MNHEY and CDR2 SMNVEV (reference sequence). The CDR3 runs to 15 residues. The CDR3 nucleotides read TGTGCCAGCAGACCATTTTTGGGAGGAGCTCAGCCCCAGCATTTT. Amino acids: CASRPFLGGAQPQHF.

V and J are TRBV6-5 and TRBJ1-1, with D uncertain. The CDR3 has 13 residues. The V gene's germline CDR1 is MNHEY and CDR2 SVGAGI. The V end lost 2 bases, the J end lost 5 bases, and 9 bases lay between the germline ends. CDR3: CASSYRDWTEAFF. Written as DNA, the CDR3 is TGTGCCAGCAGTTACAGGGATTGGACTGAAGCTTTCTTT.

The chain couples TRBV7-9 to TRBJ2-7; D is tentatively TRBD1 or TRBD2 (5 bases each). Trimming removed 3 bases at V and 0 bases at J, with 15 bases between. Germline CDR1 is SEHNR and CDR2 is FQNEAQ (reference sequence). CDR3 length: 16 amino acids. The CDR3 loop is CASSFGQGGLSYEQYF. The CDR3 region has the DNA TGTGCCAGCAGCTTTGGCCAGGGTGGACTCTCCTACGAGCAGTACTTC.

The V gene is TRBV6-5, the J gene TRBJ1-2, with TRBD1 matching 7 bases. The V gene's germline CDR1 is MNHEY and CDR2 SVGAGI. This CDR3 is built from 13 residues. The J segment lost 4 bases and the V segment lost 3 bases, leaving 2 bases of the junction unmatched. CDR3 amino acids: CASSYAGGYGYTF. Here the CDR3 DNA reads TGTGCCAGCAGTTATGCAGGGGGCTATGGCTACACCTTC.

This clone was seen a few times. The V call is TRBV9, the J call TRBJ1-5; 7 nucleotides match TRBD1. V lost 0 bases to trimming and J lost 4 bases; unmatched junction nucleotides: 4. Germline assignment: CDR1 SGDLS and CDR2 YYNGEE. The CDR3 consists of 15 residues. The CDR3 protein is CASSVGSQGNQPQHF. The CDR3 coding sequence is TGTGCCAGCAGCGTAGGGTCACAGGGGAATCAGCCCCAGCATTTT.

In its sample, this clone was seen once. In DNA form, the CDR3 reads TGTGCCTGGAGCGTTGGGACAGGCAATCAGCCCCAGCATTTT. It encodes CAWSVGTGNQPQHF. The chain recombines TRBV30 with TRBJ1-5; 7 positions agree with TRBD1. The CDR3 has 14 residues. With 3 bases clipped from V and 2 bases from J, the junction kept 4 bases outside the gene matches. In germline, CDR1 is GTSNPN, CDR2 SVGIG (reference sequence).